Shown below are 2 T cell receptor beta chains from a single sample sequenced in a study of spatial heterogeneity in lung cancer. Study-level findings and limits: The study found that expanded intratumoral alpha and beta TCR counts tracked tumor mutation counts.

Each CDR3 protein gets one entry after TCRdb re-called the 5' RACE reads with MiXCR. The sample contains fewer than 20,000 distinct CDR3 sequences, roughly 7.1% of which appear only once. Noted time point: sample taken at primary tumor resection. For these receptors, no antigen is known. The source material was lung tumor tissue, sampled at surgery. The receptor set was obtained from a female donor with early-stage non-small cell lung cancer.

This clonotype was seen at least ten times. Found in a library prepared for alpha chains, this beta chain is an off-target read, and its abundance has little meaning. The V gene is TRBV12-3 or TRBV12-4, the J gene TRBJ1-4; 10 positions agree with TRBD1. J lost 8 bases, V lost 2 bases, and 5 bases had no gene match. The CDR3 runs 15 residues. This CDR3 is CASSLRTGGREKLFF. The CDR3, as DNA: TGTGCCAGCAGTTTACGGACAGGGGGACGGGAAAAACTGTTTTTT.

This clonotype was picked up many times. This beta chain was picked up by a library intended for alpha chains and is off target, so its count carries little meaning. The V call is TRBV6-4, the J call TRBJ2-1; the D gene is possibly TRBD2 (5 bases). The CDR3 runs to 12 residues. Germline V gene lookup returns CDR1 MRHNA and CDR2 SNTAGT. Between the trimmed V and J ends, which lost 1 base and 10 bases, there was a span of 8 bases. This CDR3 reads CASSDWRGEQFF. The CDR3 DNA reads as TGTGCCAGCAGTGACTGGAGAGGGGAGCAGTTCTTC.